The count of the clone carrying this TCR beta chain is one. CDR3 length: 15 amino acids. Germline assignment: CDR1 SEHNR and CDR2 FQNEAQ (reference sequence). The J segment lost 2 bases and the V segment lost 3 bases, leaving 6 bases of the junction unmatched. These data belong to a study of blood T cell repertoires in COVID-19. Study overall: Sites across the United States, Italy and Spain contributed samples from acute and convalescent COVID-19.

Clones were read by immunoSEQ multiplex PCR, and TCRdb kept only the in-frame ones, dropping some. The sample has about 320,000 clones; about 82% are singletons. The sequence was obtained from a woman aged 50 to 60 with acute or convalescent COVID-19. Sequences were obtained from peripheral blood. The rearrangement uses TRBV7-9 and TRBJ2-5; 7 bases are a match to TRBD2. The CDR3 bases are TGTGCCAGCAGCTTGGGGGGGACGGTACAAGAGACCCAGTACTTC. Protein: CASSLGGTVQETQYF.